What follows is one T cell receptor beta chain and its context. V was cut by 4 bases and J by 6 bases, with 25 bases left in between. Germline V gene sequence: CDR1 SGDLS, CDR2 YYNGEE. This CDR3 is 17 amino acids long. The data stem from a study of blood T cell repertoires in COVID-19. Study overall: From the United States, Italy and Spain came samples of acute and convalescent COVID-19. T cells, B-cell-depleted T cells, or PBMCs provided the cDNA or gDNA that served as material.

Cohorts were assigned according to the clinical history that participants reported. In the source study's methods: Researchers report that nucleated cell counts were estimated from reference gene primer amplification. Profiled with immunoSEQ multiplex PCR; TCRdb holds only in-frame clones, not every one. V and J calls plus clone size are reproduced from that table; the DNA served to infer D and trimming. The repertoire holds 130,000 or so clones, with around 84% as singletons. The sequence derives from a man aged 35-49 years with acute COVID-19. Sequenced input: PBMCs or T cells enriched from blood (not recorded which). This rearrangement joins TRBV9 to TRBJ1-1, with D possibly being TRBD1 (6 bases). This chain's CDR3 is CASSPRGGGNPASEAFF. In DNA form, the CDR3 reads TGTGCCAGCAGCCCTAGAGGGGGGGGCAATCCCGCCTCTGAAGCTTTCTTT.